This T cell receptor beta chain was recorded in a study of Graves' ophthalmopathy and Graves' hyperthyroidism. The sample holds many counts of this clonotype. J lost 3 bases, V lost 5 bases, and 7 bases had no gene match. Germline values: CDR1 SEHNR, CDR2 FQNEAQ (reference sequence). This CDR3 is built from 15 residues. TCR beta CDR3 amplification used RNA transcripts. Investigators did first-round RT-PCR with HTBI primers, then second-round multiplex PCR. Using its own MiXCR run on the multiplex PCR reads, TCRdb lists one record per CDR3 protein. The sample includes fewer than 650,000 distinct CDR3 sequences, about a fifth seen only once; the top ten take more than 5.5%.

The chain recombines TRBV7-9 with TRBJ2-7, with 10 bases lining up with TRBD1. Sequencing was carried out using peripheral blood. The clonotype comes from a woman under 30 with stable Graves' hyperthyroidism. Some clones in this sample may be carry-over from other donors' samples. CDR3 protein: CASSPRDRGFYEQYF. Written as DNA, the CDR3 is TGTGCCAGCAGCCCCCGGGACAGGGGCTTCTACGAGCAGTACTTC. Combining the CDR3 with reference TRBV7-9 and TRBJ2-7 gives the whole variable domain DTGVSQNPRHKITKRGQNVTFRCDPISEHNRLYWYRQTLGQGPEFLTYFQNEAQLEKSRLLSDRFSAERPKGSFSTLEIQRTEQGDSAMYLCASSPRDRGFYEQYFGPGTRLTVT.